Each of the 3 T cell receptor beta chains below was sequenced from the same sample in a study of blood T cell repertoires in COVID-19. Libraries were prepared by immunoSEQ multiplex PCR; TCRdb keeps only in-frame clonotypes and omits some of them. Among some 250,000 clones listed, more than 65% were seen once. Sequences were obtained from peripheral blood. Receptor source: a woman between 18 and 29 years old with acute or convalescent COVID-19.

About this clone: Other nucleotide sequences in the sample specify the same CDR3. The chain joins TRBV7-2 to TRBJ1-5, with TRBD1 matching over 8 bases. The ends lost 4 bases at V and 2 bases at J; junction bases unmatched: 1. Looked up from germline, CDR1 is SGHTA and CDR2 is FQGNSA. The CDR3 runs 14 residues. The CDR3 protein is CASSSGQGNQPQHF. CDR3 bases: TGTGCCAGCAGCTCGGGACAGGGCAATCAGCCCCAGCATTTT. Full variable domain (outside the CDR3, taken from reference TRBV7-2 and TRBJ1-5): GAGVSQSPSNKVTEKGKDVELRCDPISGHTALYWYRQSLGQGLEFLIYFQGNSAPDKSGLPSDRFSAERTGGSVSTLTIQRTQQEDSAVYLCASSSGQGNQPQHFGDGTRLSIL.

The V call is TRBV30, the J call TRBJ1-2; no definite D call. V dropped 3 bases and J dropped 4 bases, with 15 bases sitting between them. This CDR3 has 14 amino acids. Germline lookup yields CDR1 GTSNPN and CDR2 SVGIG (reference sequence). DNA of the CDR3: TGTGCCTGGAGCCCCGTTGGGCAGTCCTATGGCTACACCTTC. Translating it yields CAWSPVGQSYGYTF.

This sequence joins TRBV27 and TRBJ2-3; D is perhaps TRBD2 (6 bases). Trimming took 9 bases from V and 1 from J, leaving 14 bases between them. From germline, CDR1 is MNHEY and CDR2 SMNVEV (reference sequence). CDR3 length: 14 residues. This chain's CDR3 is CASGGFSRTDTQYF. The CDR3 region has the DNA TGTGCCAGTGGGGGGTTCTCGCGCACAGATACGCAGTATTTT.